These 18 T cell receptor beta chains were sequenced from one sample in a study of OX40 agonist ivuxolimab in advanced cancers. The repertoire was sequenced with immunoSEQ multiplex PCR; TCRdb's copy has only in-frame clones and lacks some. The table includes around 26,000 clones, 76% detected once. The starting material was CD4+ or CD8+ T cells sorted from blood, obtained in a trial of the OX40 agonist ivuxolimab. The source is an adult with an advanced solid tumor such as melanoma, head and neck, liver or kidney cancer.

CDR3 in DNA: TGTGCTAGTGGTTTGGTAGCGGGGAGCCCAAGGTCGGGCTACGAGCAGTACTTC. Its translation is CASGLVAGSPRSGYEQYF. V usage is TRBV12-5 and J usage is TRBJ2-7, with 7 nucleotides matching TRBD2. The CDR3 is made up of 18 amino acids. J gave up 3 bases and V 0 bases, and 14 bases lay outside the gene matches. Germline V gene sequence: CDR1 LGHNT, CDR2 FRNRAP.

This clone appeared a single time. V and J are TRBV10-3 and TRBJ2-5; 7 nucleotides line up with TRBD2. The CDR3 sequence is 15 residues long. Germline V gene sequence: CDR1 ENHRY, CDR2 SYGVKD. V was pared by 6 bases and J by 1 base, with 8 bases of the junction left unmatched. The CDR3 sequence: CAIRGGVTSQETQYF. The CDR3, as DNA: TGTGCCATCAGGGGAGGGGTGACTAGCCAAGAGACCCAGTACTTC.

The chain couples TRBV10-3 to TRBJ2-5; unclear D gene. Germline CDR1 is ENHRY and CDR2 is SYGVKD. V was trimmed by 4 bases and J by 2 bases, leaving 8 bases between them. This CDR3 is 13 amino acids long. The CDR3 is CAISAGQQETQYF. CDR3 DNA: TGTGCCATCAGTGCTGGGCAGCAAGAGACCCAGTACTTC.

The rearrangement links TRBV10-3 to TRBJ2-3; TRBD1 agrees at 7 bases. Per the germline V gene, CDR1 is ENHRY and CDR2 is SYGVKD. Unmatched junction bases numbered 16, after V lost 11 bases and J lost 8 bases. CDR3 length: 14 amino acids. The CDR3 nucleotides are TGTGCCCATAGGGGGCAGGGGAACCCGGTTACGCAGTATTTT. It translates to CAHRGQGNPVTQYF.

The rearrangement links TRBV5-1 to TRBJ2-7; a weak D match, TRBD2 (6 bases). Trimming stripped 8 bases from V and 3 bases from J, with 15 bases between. Germline values: CDR1 SGHRS, CDR2 YFSETQ. The CDR3 contains 13 residues. As DNA, the CDR3 is TGCGCCAGTCACCGGGAGATGGACTACGAGCAGTACTTC. As protein: CASHREMDYEQYF.

The genes are TRBV18 and TRBJ2-1; 11 bases fit TRBD2. This CDR3 has 19 residues. Germline trimming cut 2 bases from V and 6 bases from J; bases unmatched to any gene: 15. CDR1 and CDR2 from the germline V gene are KGHSH and LQKENI. CDR3 sequence reads: CASSPYVLAGGNIGNEQFF. Here the CDR3 DNA reads TGTGCCAGCTCACCATACGTTCTAGCGGGGGGCAATATCGGCAATGAGCAGTTCTTC.

The gene calls are TRBV15 and TRBJ2-2, with TRBD1 matching 7 bases. This CDR3 has 16 residues. The J segment lost 6 bases and the V segment lost 0 bases, leaving 7 bases of the junction unmatched. Germline V lookup: CDR1 LNHNV, CDR2 YYDKDF (reference sequence). The CDR3 reads CATSRERGQTPGELFF. CDR3 in DNA: TGTGCCACCAGCAGAGAGAGGGGGCAAACCCCCGGGGAGCTGTTTTTT.

This chain links TRBV4-1 with TRBJ2-3, with TRBD2 identical over 9 bases. The ends lost 4 bases at V and 1 base at J; junction bases unmatched: 12. Per germline, CDR1 MGHRA and CDR2 YSYEKL. The CDR3 is 18 amino acids. Here the CDR3 DNA reads TGCGCCAGCAGCCCTACGCGGGCTAAGCGGGGGGGCACAGATACGCAGTATTTT. Residues: CASSPTRAKRGGTDTQYF.

This clone was seen only once. J is TRBJ2-2 and V is TRBV12-5, with TRBD2 as a possible D gene (6 bases). CDR3 length: 15 amino acids. Germline V gene lookup returns CDR1 LGHNT and CDR2 FRNRAP. V was pared by 8 bases and J by 3 bases, with 16 bases between. The CDR3 loop is CASMEGTGHTGELFF. CDR3 coding DNA: TGTGCTAGTATGGAGGGGACGGGGCACACCGGGGAGCTGTTTTTT.

This sequence joins TRBV2 and TRBJ2-1; 15 bases map to TRBD2. V shed 8 bases, J shed 4 bases, and the junction held 6 bases outside the gene matches. CDR1 and CDR2 from the germline V gene are SNHLY and FYNNEI. This CDR3 is built from 16 residues. The CDR3 DNA reads as TGTGCCAGCCTTGGGACTAGCGGGGGGAATTACAATGAGCAGTTCTTC. Encoded protein: CASLGTSGGNYNEQFF.

V gene TRBV7-9 combines with J gene TRBJ1-2; D not resolved. This CDR3 has 14 amino acids. V lost 1 base and J 4 bases, leaving 10 bases between the germline ends. Per the germline V gene, CDR1 is SEHNR and CDR2 is FQNEAQ (reference sequence). The CDR3 protein is CASSLDHGVYGYTF. The CDR3 region has the DNA TGTGCCAGCAGCTTAGACCATGGGGTCTATGGCTACACCTTC.

V usage is TRBV5-1 and J usage is TRBJ2-7; TRBD2 aligns across 12 bases. Unmatched junction bases numbered 3, after V lost 3 bases and J lost 2 bases. Germline lookup yields CDR1 SGHRS and CDR2 YFSETQ. The CDR3 is 15 residues long. CDR3 DNA sequence: TGCGCCAGCAGCTACCGGACTAGCGGGGCCTACGAGCAGTACTTC. Protein: CASSYRTSGAYEQYF. The entire variable domain, with the rest obtained from reference TRBV5-1 and TRBJ2-7, is as follows: KAGVTQTPRYLIKTRGQQVTLSCSPISGHRSVSWYQQTPGQGLQFLFEYFSETQRNKGNFPGRFSGRQFSNSRSEMNVSTLELGDSALYLCASSYRTSGAYEQYFGPGTRLTVT.

The chain employs TRBV4-1 and TRBJ2-1, with TRBD2 as a possible D gene (7 bases). Per the germline V gene, CDR1 is MGHRA and CDR2 is YSYEKL. The CDR3 sequence is 16 residues long. The V end lost 1 base, the J end lost 4 bases, and 14 bases lay between the germline ends. The CDR3 coding sequence is TGCGCCAGCAGCCAAGCACCGGGGGGCCGATACAATGAGCAGTTCTTC. Encoded protein: CASSQAPGGRYNEQFF.

V is TRBV6-1 and J is TRBJ1-5; maybe TRBD1 (5 bases). V was shortened by 0 bases and J by 5 bases, with 8 bases between the two germline ends. Germline-derived CDR1 and CDR2 are MNHNS and SASEGT. This CDR3 comprises 14 residues. The CDR3 bases are TGTGCCAGCAGTGAAGCCGACAGATATCAGCCCCAGCATTTT. Residues: CASSEADRYQPQHF.

The chain uses TRBV28 and TRBJ1-1; D remains ambiguous. CDR1 MDHEN and CDR2 SYDVKM come from the germline V gene. V was trimmed by 6 bases and J by 0 bases, leaving 5 bases between them. This CDR3 is 12 amino acids long. The CDR3: CASRYMNTEAFF. CDR3 in DNA: TGTGCCAGCAGGTACATGAACACTGAAGCTTTCTTT.

This clone was detected only a few times. The sample contains more than one DNA sequence encoding this CDR3. This chain connects TRBV6-5 to TRBJ1-5; 9 nucleotides align to TRBD1. Looked up from germline, CDR1 is MNHEY and CDR2 is SVGAGI. V lost 6 bases and J lost 1; bases outside the gene matches: 4. The CDR3 is made up of 15 amino acids. CDR3 in amino acids: CASRRQGGSNQPQHF. CDR3 nucleotide sequence: TGTGCCAGCAGGAGACAGGGGGGAAGCAATCAGCCCCAGCATTTT.

V and J are TRBV29-1 and TRBJ1-1; 8 bases map to TRBD1. Germline trimming cut 8 bases from V and 1 base from J; bases unmatched to any gene: 12. The CDR3 is made up of 15 amino acids. Germline-derived CDR1 and CDR2 are SQVTM and ANQGSEA. The CDR3 reads CSFKRWTGPNTEAFF. In DNA form, the CDR3 reads TGCAGCTTTAAGCGTTGGACAGGGCCGAACACTGAAGCTTTCTTT.

On this clone: Other nucleotide sequences from this sample produce the same CDR3. The chain combines TRBV6-5 with TRBJ2-7, with TRBD1 matching over 8 bases. CDR1 is MNHEY, CDR2 SVGAGI, per germline. The CDR3 sequence is 15 residues long. With V trimmed by 0 bases and J by 5 bases, 6 bases remained unmatched. The CDR3, as DNA: TGTGCCAGCAGTTACTCTCGGACAGGGTACCACGAGCAGTACTTC. Translated: CASSYSRTGYHEQYF.